What follows describes a single T cell receptor (beta chain). The sample is drawn from a study of blood T cell repertoires in COVID-19. Across the study: COVID-19 samples from acute and convalescent phases originated in the United States, Italy and Spain. T cells, B-cell-depleted T cells, or PBMCs supplied cDNA or gDNA.

This CDR3 is built from 13 residues. Trimming stripped 5 bases from V and 4 bases from J, with 11 bases between. Germline CDR1 SEHNR, CDR2 FQNEAQ (reference sequence). As originally analysed: For nucleated cells, counts were estimated from reference gene primer amplification. Only in-frame clones appear in the TCRdb table, and some are missing; sequencing was by immunoSEQ multiplex PCR. That table gives V, J and clone size, and the DNA gave D and trimming. The data contain about 80,000 clones, 65% to 85% of them seen just once; the ten biggest clones take up about 5.8%. The receptor was isolated from a man in his sixties with active or convalescent COVID-19. The specimen was peripheral blood. The chain is built from TRBV7-9 and TRBJ1-2; D is ambiguous. The CDR3 DNA reads as TGTGCCAGCAGCGTCCCTTCCAGCTATGGCTACACCTTC. Amino acids: CASSVPSSYGYTF. Complete variable domain (other parts from reference TRBV7-9 and TRBJ1-2): DTGVSQNPRHKITKRGQNVTFRCDPISEHNRLYWYRQTLGQGPEFLTYFQNEAQLEKSRLLSDRFSAERPKGSFSTLEIQRTEQGDSAMYLCASSVPSSYGYTFGSGTRLTVV.